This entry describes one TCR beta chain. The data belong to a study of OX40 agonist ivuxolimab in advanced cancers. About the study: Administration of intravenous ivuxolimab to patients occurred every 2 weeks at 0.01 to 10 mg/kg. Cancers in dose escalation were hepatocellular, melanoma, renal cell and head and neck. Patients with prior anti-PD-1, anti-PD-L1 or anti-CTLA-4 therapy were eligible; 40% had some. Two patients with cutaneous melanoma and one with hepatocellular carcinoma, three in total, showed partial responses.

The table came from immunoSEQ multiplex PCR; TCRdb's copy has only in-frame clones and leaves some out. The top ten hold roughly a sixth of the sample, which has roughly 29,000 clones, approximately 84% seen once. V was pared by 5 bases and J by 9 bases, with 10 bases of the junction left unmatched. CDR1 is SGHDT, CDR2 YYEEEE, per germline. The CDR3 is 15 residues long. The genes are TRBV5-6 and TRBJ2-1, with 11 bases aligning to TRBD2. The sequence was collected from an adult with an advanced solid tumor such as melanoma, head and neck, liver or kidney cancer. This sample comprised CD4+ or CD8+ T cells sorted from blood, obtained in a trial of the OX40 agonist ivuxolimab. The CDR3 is CASSYLAGGHREQFF. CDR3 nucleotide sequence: TGTGCCAGCAGTTATCTAGCGGGAGGCCACCGTGAGCAGTTCTTC.